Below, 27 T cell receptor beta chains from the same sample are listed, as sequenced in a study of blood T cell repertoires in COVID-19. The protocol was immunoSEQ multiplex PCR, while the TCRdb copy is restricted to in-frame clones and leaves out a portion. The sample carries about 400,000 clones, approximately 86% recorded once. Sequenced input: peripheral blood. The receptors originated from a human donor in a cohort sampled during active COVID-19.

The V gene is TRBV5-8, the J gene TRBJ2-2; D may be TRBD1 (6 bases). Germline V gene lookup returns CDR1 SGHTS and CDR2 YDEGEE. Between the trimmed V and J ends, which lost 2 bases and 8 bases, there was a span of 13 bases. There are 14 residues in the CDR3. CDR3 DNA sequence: TGTGCCAGCAGCTTCTACAGGGTACCAGGGGAGCTGTTTTTT. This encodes CASSFYRVPGELFF.

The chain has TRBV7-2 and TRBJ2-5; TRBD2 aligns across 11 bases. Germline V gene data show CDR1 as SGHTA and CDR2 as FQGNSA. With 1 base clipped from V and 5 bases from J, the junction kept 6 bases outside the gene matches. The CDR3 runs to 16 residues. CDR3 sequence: CASSLEIAGGRETQYF. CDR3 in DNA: TGTGCCAGCAGCTTAGAAATAGCGGGGGGGCGGGAGACCCAGTACTTC.

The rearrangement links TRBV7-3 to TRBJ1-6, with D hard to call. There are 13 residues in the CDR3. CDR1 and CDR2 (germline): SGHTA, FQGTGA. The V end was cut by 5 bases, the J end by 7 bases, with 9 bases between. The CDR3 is CASSLDQNSPLHF. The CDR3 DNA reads TGTGCCAGCAGCCTAGACCAGAATTCACCCCTCCACTTT. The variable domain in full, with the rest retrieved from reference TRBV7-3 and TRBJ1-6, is GAGVSQTPSNKVTEKGKYVELRCDPISGHTALYWYRQSLGQGPEFLIYFQGTGAADDSGLPNDRFFAVRPEGSVSTLKIQRTERGDSAVYLCASSLDQNSPLHFGNGTRLTVT.

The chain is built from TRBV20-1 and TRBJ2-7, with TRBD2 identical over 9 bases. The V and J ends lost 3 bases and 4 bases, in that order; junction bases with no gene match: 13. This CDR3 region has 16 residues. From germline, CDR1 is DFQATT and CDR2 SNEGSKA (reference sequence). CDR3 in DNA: TGCAGTGCTAGTCACACGACTAGCGGCGGAACTTACGAGCAGTACTTC. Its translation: CSASHTTSGGTYEQYF.

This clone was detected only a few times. CDR3 coding DNA: TGTGCCAGCAGAGACAGTCTTAGCGGGCCGCAGTTCTTC. It encodes CASRDSLSGPQFF. This sequence joins TRBV12-3 or TRBV12-4 and TRBJ2-1; 7 bases align to TRBD2. This CDR3 contains 13 residues. After removal of 6 bases from V and 12 bases from J, the junction contained 11 bases not matched to a gene.

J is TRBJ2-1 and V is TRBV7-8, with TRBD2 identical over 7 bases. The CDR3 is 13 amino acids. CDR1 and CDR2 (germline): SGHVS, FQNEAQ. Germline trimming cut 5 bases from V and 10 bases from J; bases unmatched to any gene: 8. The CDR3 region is CASSGATSYEQFF. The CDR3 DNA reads TGTGCCAGCAGCGGGGCGACTAGCTACGAGCAGTTCTTC.

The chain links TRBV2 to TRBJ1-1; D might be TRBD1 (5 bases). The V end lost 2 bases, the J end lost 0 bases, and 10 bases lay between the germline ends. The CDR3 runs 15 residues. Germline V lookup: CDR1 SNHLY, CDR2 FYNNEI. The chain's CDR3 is CASSESRAVNTEAFF. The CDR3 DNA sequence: TGTGCCAGCAGTGAAAGCAGGGCTGTGAACACTGAAGCTTTCTTT.

This CDR3 is CASSQTSTYEQYF. Here the CDR3 DNA reads TGTGCCAGCAGCCAGACTAGCACCTACGAGCAGTACTTC. The rearrangement joins TRBV7-2 to TRBJ2-7; 7 bases agree with TRBD2. CDR1 and CDR2 (germline): SGHTA, FQGNSA. The CDR3 covers 13 residues. Losses at the gene ends were 5 bases for V and 2 bases for J; bases not matched to a gene: 3.

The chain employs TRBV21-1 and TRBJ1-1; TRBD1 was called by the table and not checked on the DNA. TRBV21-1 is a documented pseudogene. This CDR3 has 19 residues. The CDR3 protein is CASSKVGFRPGTGDTEAFF. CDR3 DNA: TGTGCCAGCAGCAAAGTAGGGTTCAGGCCCGGGACAGGGGACACTGAAGCTTTCTTT.

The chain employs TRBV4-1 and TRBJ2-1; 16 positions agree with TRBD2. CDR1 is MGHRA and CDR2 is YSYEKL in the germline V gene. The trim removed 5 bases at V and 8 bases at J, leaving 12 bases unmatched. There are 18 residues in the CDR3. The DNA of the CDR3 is TGCGCCAGCAGCGCCCTAGGGACTAGCGGGAGGGTCTCCGATGAGCAGTTCTTC. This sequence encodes CASSALGTSGRVSDEQFF.

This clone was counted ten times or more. The CDR3 nucleotides read TGTGCCAGCAGCCCCTATCGGGGTGGCACAGATACGCAGTATTTT. This gives the protein CASSPYRGGTDTQYF. The V gene is TRBV4-2, the J gene TRBJ2-3; D is perhaps TRBD2 (5 bases). This CDR3 contains 15 residues. V was cut by 4 bases and J by 1 base, with 12 bases left in between. The germline V gene encodes CDR1 LGHNA and CDR2 YNFKEQ.

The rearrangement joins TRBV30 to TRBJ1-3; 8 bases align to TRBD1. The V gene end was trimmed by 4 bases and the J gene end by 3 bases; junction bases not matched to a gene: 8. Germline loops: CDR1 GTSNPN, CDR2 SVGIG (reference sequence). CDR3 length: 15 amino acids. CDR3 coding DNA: TGTGCCTGGAACTCATTGGGACAGGATGGAAACACCATATATTTT. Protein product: CAWNSLGQDGNTIYF.

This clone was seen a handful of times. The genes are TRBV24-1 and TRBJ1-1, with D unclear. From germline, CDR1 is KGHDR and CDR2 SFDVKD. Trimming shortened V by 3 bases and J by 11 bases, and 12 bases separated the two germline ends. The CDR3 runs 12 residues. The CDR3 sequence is CATSDGAWEAFF. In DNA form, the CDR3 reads TGTGCCACCAGTGATGGCGCTTGGGAGGCTTTCTTT.

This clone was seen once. The chain's CDR3 is CASSPPLGTPGNTIYF. In nucleotides, the CDR3 is TGTGCCAGCAGCCCCCCACTCGGGACTCCAGGAAACACCATATATTTT. This chain connects TRBV9 to TRBJ1-3; a possible D gene is TRBD1 (5 bases). Trimming shortened V by 4 bases and J by 4 bases, and 18 bases separated the two germline ends. Per the germline V gene, CDR1 is SGDLS and CDR2 is YYNGEE. The CDR3 contains 16 residues. The variable domain in full, completed from reference TRBV9 and TRBJ1-3, reads DSGVTQTPKHLITATGQRVTLRCSPRSGDLSVYWYQQSLDQGLQFLIQYYNGEERAKGNILERFSAQQFPDLHSELNLSSLELGDSALYFCASSPPLGTPGNTIYFGEGSWLTVV.

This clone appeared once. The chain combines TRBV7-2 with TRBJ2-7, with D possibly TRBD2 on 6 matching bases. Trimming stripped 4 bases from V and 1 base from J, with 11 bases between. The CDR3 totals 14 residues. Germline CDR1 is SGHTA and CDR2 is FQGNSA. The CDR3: CASSSIAESYEQYF. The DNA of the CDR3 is TGTGCCAGCAGCTCGATAGCGGAATCCTACGAGCAGTACTTC.

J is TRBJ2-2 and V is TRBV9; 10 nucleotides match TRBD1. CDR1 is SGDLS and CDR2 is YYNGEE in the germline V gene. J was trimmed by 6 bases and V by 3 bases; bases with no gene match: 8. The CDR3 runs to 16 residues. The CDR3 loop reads CASSASGTGAPGELFF. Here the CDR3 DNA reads TGTGCCAGCAGCGCCTCCGGGACAGGGGCCCCCGGGGAGCTGTTTTTT.

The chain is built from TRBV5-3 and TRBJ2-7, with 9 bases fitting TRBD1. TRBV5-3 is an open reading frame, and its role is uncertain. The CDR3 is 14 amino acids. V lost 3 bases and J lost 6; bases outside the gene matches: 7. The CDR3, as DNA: TGTGCCAGAAGCTGCCGGGACAGGGATGTCGAGCAGTACTTC. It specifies CARSCRDRDVEQYF.

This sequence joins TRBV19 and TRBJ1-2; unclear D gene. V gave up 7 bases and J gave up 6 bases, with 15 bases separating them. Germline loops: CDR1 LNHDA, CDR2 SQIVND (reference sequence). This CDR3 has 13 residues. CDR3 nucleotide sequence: TGTGCCAGTACCGTAGGAGTGGATAATGGCTACACCTTC. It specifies CASTVGVDNGYTF. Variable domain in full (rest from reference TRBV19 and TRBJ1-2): DGGITQSPKYLFRKEGQNVTLSCEQNLNHDAMYWYRQDPGQGLRLIYYSQIVNDFQKGDIAEGYSVSREKKESFPLTVTSAQKNPTAFYLCASTVGVDNGYTFGSGTRLTVV.

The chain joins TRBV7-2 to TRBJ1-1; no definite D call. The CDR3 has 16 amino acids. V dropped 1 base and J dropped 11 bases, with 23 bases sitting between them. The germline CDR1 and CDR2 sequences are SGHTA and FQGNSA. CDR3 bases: TGTGCCAGCAGCTTAGGGCAGTTACAGTTAGGACTGGGGGCTTTCTTT. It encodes CASSLGQLQLGLGAFF. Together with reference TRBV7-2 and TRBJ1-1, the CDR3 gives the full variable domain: GAGVSQSPSNKVTEKGKDVELRCDPISGHTALYWYRQSLGQGLEFLIYFQGNSAPDKSGLPSDRFSAERTGGSVSTLTIQRTQQEDSAVYLCASSLGQLQLGLGAFFGQGTRLTVV.

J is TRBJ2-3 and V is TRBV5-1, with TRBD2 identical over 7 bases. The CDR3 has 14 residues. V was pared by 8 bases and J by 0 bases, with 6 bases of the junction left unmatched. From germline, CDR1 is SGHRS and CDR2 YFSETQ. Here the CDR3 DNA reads TGCGCCAGACAGCGGGACGCTAGCACAGATACGCAGTATTTT. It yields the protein CARQRDASTDTQYF.

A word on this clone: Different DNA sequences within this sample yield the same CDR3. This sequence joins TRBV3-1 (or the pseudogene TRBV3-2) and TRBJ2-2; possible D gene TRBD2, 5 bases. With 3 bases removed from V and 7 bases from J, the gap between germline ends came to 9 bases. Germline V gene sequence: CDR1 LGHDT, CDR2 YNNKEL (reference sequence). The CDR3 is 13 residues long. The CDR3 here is CASSQSAGGELFF. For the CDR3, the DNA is TGTGCCAGCAGCCAGTCCGCGGGCGGGGAGCTGTTTTTT.

Written as DNA, the CDR3 is TGTGCCAGCAGCCTAGCGGGAGAGGGGGTTGAGCAGTTCTTC. It specifies CASSLAGEGVEQFF. The chain couples TRBV3-1 (or the pseudogene TRBV3-2) to TRBJ2-1; 9 nucleotides line up with TRBD2. Unmatched junction bases numbered 7, after V lost 4 bases and J lost 9 bases. Germline CDR1 is LGHDT and CDR2 is YNNKEL (reference sequence). CDR3 length equals 14 residues.

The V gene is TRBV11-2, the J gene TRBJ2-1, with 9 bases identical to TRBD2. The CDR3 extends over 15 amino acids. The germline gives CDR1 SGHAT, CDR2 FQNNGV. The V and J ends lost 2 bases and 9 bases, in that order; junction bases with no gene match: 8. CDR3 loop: CASSLNAGGGSEQFF. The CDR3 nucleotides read TGTGCCAGCAGCTTAAATGCGGGAGGGGGGTCTGAGCAGTTCTTC.

CDR3 bases: TGTGCCAGCAGACCCGACAGGGGGCTCACAGATACGCAGTATTTT. Protein sequence: CASRPDRGLTDTQYF. The chain carries TRBV2 and TRBJ2-3; 10 bases are shared with TRBD1. The CDR3 consists of 15 residues. CDR1 is SNHLY and CDR2 is FYNNEI in the germline V gene. Trimming took 6 bases from V and 2 from J; bases not matched to a gene: 5.

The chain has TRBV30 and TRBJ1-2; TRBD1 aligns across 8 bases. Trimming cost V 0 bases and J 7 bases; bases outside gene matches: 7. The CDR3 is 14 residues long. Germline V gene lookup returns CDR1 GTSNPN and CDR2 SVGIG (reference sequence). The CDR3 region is CAWSVSQTGVGYTF. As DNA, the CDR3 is TGTGCCTGGAGTGTAAGCCAGACAGGGGTTGGCTACACCTTC.

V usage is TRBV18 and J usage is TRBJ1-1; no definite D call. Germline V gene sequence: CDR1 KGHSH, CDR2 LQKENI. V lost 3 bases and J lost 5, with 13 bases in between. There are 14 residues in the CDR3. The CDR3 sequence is CASSPSLSGTEAFF. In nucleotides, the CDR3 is TGTGCCAGCTCACCGTCACTCTCGGGGACTGAAGCTTTCTTT.

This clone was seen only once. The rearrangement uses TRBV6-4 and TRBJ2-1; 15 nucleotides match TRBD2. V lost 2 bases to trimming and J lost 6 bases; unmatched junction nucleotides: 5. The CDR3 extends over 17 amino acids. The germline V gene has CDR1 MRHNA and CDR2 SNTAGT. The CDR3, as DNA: TGTGCCAGCAGTGACCTTCGGACTAGCGGGAGGGCCAATGAGCAGTTCTTC. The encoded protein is CASSDLRTSGRANEQFF.